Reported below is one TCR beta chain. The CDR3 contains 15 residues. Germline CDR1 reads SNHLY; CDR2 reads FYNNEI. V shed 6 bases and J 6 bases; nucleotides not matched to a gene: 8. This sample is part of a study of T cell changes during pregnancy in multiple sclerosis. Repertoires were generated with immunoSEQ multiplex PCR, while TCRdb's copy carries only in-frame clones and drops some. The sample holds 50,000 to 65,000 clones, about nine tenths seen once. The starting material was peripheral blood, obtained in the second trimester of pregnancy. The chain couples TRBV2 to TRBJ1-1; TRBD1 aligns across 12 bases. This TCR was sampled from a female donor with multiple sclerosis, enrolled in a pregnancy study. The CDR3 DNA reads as TGTGCCAGCAGGGGGGGGACAGGGGGCCTCCCTGAAGCTTTCTTT. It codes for CASRGGTGGLPEAFF.